The present T cell receptor (beta chain) was sequenced within a study of spatial heterogeneity in lung cancer. Study at large: Consistent detection of more beta-chain than alpha-chain sequences was observed. In raw reads, more than 8.5 appearances on average were recorded for each unique TCR and UMI combination.

Regarding the study as a whole: Expanded alpha and beta TCR counts within tumors tracked tumor mutation counts.

TCR cDNA molecules were tagged individually, and each one carried a unique molecular identifier. One entry per CDR3 protein results from TCRdb running MiXCR on the 5' RACE reads. The table has around 100,000 distinct CDR3 sequences, 3.5% to 5% seen once. The time point denotes: sample taken at primary tumor resection. Unsorted whole RNA from tumor, nontumor lung or frozen PBMC underwent sequencing. Per the germline V gene, CDR1 is ENHRY and CDR2 is SYGVKD. The V and J ends lost 2 bases and 6 bases respectively, with 14 bases between them. The length of the CDR3 is 14 residues. This clonotype was found a few times. Its target is not known.

The receptor was isolated from a male donor with early-stage non-small cell lung cancer. Sequences were derived from lung tumor tissue, sampled at surgery. This chain links TRBV10-3 with TRBJ2-7, with a weak D call TRBD1 (6 bases). CDR3 DNA sequence: TGTGCCATCAGTGAGGAGGGGGAAGGAAGCGAGCAGTACTTC. Translated, it gives CAISEEGEGSEQYF.